These 8 T cell receptor beta chains came from one sample sequenced in a study of blood T cell repertoires in COVID-19. The protocol was immunoSEQ multiplex PCR, while the TCRdb copy is restricted to in-frame clones and leaves out a portion. The sample carries about 120,000 clones, about four fifths recorded once. The sequencing sample was made of peripheral blood. These receptors were obtained from a man aged 55 to 70 with acute or convalescent COVID-19.

The rearrangement links TRBV7-3 to TRBJ2-1; tentative D call: TRBD2 (6 bases). Per the germline V gene, CDR1 is SGHTA and CDR2 is FQGTGA. V lost 2 bases, J lost 0 bases, and 8 bases lay in between. This CDR3 comprises 15 residues. The CDR3 here is CASSLPGSSYNEQFF. DNA for the CDR3: TGTGCCAGCAGCTTACCCGGGAGCTCCTACAATGAGCAGTTCTTC.

This clone occurred once. This sequence joins TRBV6-4 and TRBJ1-1; D might be TRBD1 (6 bases). The germline V and J ends were trimmed by 7 bases and 3 bases, with 18 bases remaining between them. Germline V CDR1 and CDR2: MRHNA, SNTAGT. CDR3 length equals 15 residues. The CDR3 reads CASILPGEIDTEAFF. CDR3 nucleotide sequence: TGTGCCAGCATTCTACCAGGGGAAATAGACACTGAAGCTTTCTTT.

This clone was observed a few times. The chain is built from TRBV5-1 and TRBJ2-7; 8 bases match TRBD2. The germline V gene has CDR1 SGHRS and CDR2 YFSETQ. The CDR3 is 15 residues long. The J segment lost 5 bases and the V segment lost 3 bases, leaving 10 bases of the junction unmatched. This CDR3 reads CASSSRSGRGNEQYF. For the CDR3, the DNA is TGCGCCAGCAGCTCCCGAAGCGGGAGAGGTAACGAGCAGTACTTC.

The genes are TRBV2 and TRBJ2-7; D is ambiguous. The CDR3 loop spans 11 amino acids. The germline V and J ends were trimmed by 7 bases and 6 bases, with 10 bases remaining between them. CDR1 and CDR2 from the germline V gene are SNHLY and FYNNEI. The CDR3: CASTGGPEQYF. The CDR3 DNA is TGTGCCAGCACCGGTGGTCCCGAGCAGTACTTC.

The chain couples TRBV24-1 to TRBJ1-5; a possible D gene is TRBD1 (6 bases). Between the trimmed V and J ends, which lost 2 bases and 2 bases, there was a span of 12 bases. The CDR3 sequence is 16 residues long. Germline CDR1 KGHDR, CDR2 SFDVKD. The CDR3: CATSDSSGVGNQPQHF. The CDR3 bases are TGTGCCACCAGTGATTCCTCAGGGGTGGGCAATCAGCCCCAGCATTTT.

The rearrangement joins TRBV7-3 to TRBJ1-1; D gene ambiguous. Germline V gene data show CDR1 as SGHTA and CDR2 as FQGTGA. V dropped 5 bases and J dropped 8 bases, with 15 bases sitting between them. The CDR3 loop spans 13 amino acids. The CDR3 DNA follows: TGTGCCAGCAGCCGATTAACAGAGACGGAAGCTTTCTTT. Protein product: CASSRLTETEAFF.

The chain joins TRBV4-1 to TRBJ2-7; TRBD2 might be the D (7 bases). The CDR3 is made up of 17 amino acids. The germline V gene has CDR1 MGHRA and CDR2 YSYEKL. V lost 3 bases, J lost 0 bases, and 18 bases lay in between. CDR3 nucleotides: TGCGCCAGCAGCCATCCGTCTGGGAGGGGGAGCTCCTACGAGCAGTACTTC. Its protein product is CASSHPSGRGSSYEQYF.

The chain carries TRBV4-1 and TRBJ2-7; unclear D gene. Germline V gene data show CDR1 as MGHRA and CDR2 as YSYEKL. Trimming stripped 1 base from V and 4 bases from J, with 14 bases between. This CDR3 is built from 15 residues. CDR3: CASSQAHRTPYEQYF. As DNA, the CDR3 is TGCGCCAGCAGCCAAGCTCACAGAACCCCTTACGAGCAGTACTTC.